The 22 T cell receptor delta chains given below trace back to one sample, sequenced in a study of delta chains in infants with herpesvirus infections (dated by TCRdb to 2021 to 2024). The library was built by means of RT-PCR. The listed sequencing device is Illumina MiSeq. PBMC RNA was reverse transcribed with SuperScript II using gamma-chain- and delta-chain-specific primers to generate TCR cDNA. TCRdb called clones from the public reads with CATT, and repeated DNA sequences were later combined into one row. In all, the sample holds fewer than 1,000 delta-chain clones, and 9.1% of those were seen once. The ten largest clones represent over 4.5% of the sample. The sample in question was peripheral blood, obtained at time point 2 of longitudinal follow-up. These receptors all stem from a human donor who was a Ugandan infant, either HIV-exposed or HIV-unexposed (not recorded which).

Concerning this clone: A much more abundant neighbour one base away suggests this may be a read error. The chain combines TRDV1 with TRDJ1; perhaps TRDD3 as D (7 bases). With 9 bases removed from V and 0 bases from J, the gap between germline ends came to 23 bases. Per the germline V gene, CDR1 is TSWWSYY and CDR2 is QGS. CDR3 length: 17 residues. CDR3: CALLPLLGNGYTDKLIF. In DNA form, the CDR3 reads TGTGCTCTCCTTCCCCTACTGGGGAATGGGTACACCGATAAACTCATCTTT.

In regard to this clone: This may be a read error, as it is one base from a much larger clone. The V gene is TRDV1, the J gene TRDJ1; D uncertain. Germline CDR1 reads TSWWSYY; CDR2 reads QGS. V lost 0 bases and J lost 4, with 12 bases in between. The CDR3 covers 15 residues. CDR3 in amino acids: CALGELQVRDDKLIF. In nucleotides, the CDR3 is TGTGCTCTTGGGGAACTGCAAGTGAGGGACGATAAACTCATCTTT.

Comment on this clone: A much larger clone differs from this one at a single base, so this may be a read error. The chain employs TRDV2 and TRDJ1; 7 positions match TRDD3. In the absence of a J gene in TCRdb, the DNA was matched to germline to assign it here. The CDR3 has 15 amino acids. The V gene's germline CDR1 is GEAIGNYY and CDR2 EKD. V was pared by 3 bases and J by 8 bases, with 14 bases of the junction left unmatched. CDR3 nucleotides: TGTGCCTGTGACTCCCTTGGGGATAGGCGTGACAAACTCATCTTT. This codes for CACDSLGDRRDKLIF.

By sample share, this clone is medium-sized. The chain uses TRDV1 and TRDJ1; D is perhaps TRDD3 (5 bases). Trimming took 4 bases from V and 4 from J, leaving 16 bases between them. The CDR3 sequence is 15 residues long. The V gene's germline CDR1 is TSWWSYY and CDR2 QGS. The CDR3 here is CALGVLVWEIDKLIF. In nucleotides, the CDR3 is TGTGCTCTTGGGGTCCTTGTCTGGGAGATCGATAAACTCATCTTT.

This clone is labeled as large. The V and J genes are TRDV1 and TRDJ1; a weak D match, TRDD3 (5 bases). This CDR3 is built from 17 residues. V was shortened by 2 bases and J by 0 bases, with 16 bases between the two germline ends. Germline assignment: CDR1 TSWWSYY and CDR2 QGS. The CDR3 spells CALGEGWAMLNTDKLIF. Here the CDR3 DNA reads TGTGCTCTTGGGGAAGGCTGGGCAATGCTTAACACCGATAAACTCATCTTT.

In its sample, this clone ranks as medium-sized (0.01 to 0.1%). The rearrangement links TRDV1 to TRDJ1; D is perhaps TRDD3 (6 bases). Looked up from germline, CDR1 is TSWWSYY and CDR2 is QGS. Trimming took off 5 bases at V and 2 bases at J, with 33 bases between the two ends. The CDR3 loop spans 21 amino acids. The DNA for the CDR3 is TGTGCTCTTGGGTTCCGTAAATCTCCTTCAAACCCTGGGGATCAAACCGATAAACTCATCTTT. Translated, it gives CALGFRKSPSNPGDQTDKLIF.

By sample fraction, this clone is large. This chain links TRDV1 with TRDJ1, with a weak D call TRDD3 (5 bases). The V gene's germline CDR1 is TSWWSYY and CDR2 QGS. Trimming took 4 bases from V and 7 from J, leaving 28 bases between them. The CDR3 runs 18 residues. The CDR3 protein is CALGGFVRPHWNGIKLIF. The CDR3, as DNA: TGTGCTCTTGGGGGATTCGTACGCCCCCACTGGAATGGCATTAAACTCATCTTT.

This clone ranks as medium-sized (0.01 to 0.1%). V usage is TRDV1 and J usage is TRDJ1; 9 positions agree with TRDD3. Trimming took 5 bases from V and 0 from J; bases not matched to a gene: 16. Germline lookup yields CDR1 TSWWSYY and CDR2 QGS. CDR3 length: 19 residues. The CDR3 coding sequence is TGTGCTCTTGGGACCTACGTACTTGGAGGGGATACGTACACCGATAAACTCATCTTT. This encodes CALGTYVLGGDTYTDKLIF.

Sample share makes this clone large. The chain recombines TRDV1 with TRDJ1; TRDD3 is a possible D gene (6 bases). Germline-derived CDR1 and CDR2 are TSWWSYY and QGS. This CDR3 contains 15 residues. V gave up 1 base and J gave up 7 bases, with 16 bases separating them. CDR3 in DNA: TGTGCTCTTGGGGAACGGGCGGAGGATACTTTTAAACTCATCTTT. This sequence encodes CALGERAEDTFKLIF.

Concerning this clone: A much larger clone sits a single nucleotide away, making a read error possible. The chain couples TRDV1 to TRDJ1; 13 nucleotides agree with TRDD3. The CDR3 covers 25 residues. Germline-derived CDR1 and CDR2 are TSWWSYY and QGS. After removal of 1 base from V and 3 bases from J, the junction contained 29 bases not matched to a gene. The DNA for the CDR3 is TGTGCTCTTGGGGAACCTTGGCCTTCCTACGTGACCACTTACTGGGGGATACGCAGGGCCGATAAACTCATCTTT. This gives the protein CALGEPWPSYVTTYWGIRRADKLIF.

Notes on this clone: A junction boundary mismatches the germline segment, possibly from a read error. The V and J genes are TRDV1 and TRDJ1; D is possibly TRDD3 (9 bases). The germline CDR1 and CDR2 sequences are TSWWSYY and QGS. The CDR3 spans 18 residues. The CDR3 reads CALGTPFLKYWGTGKLIF. The CDR3 nucleotides read TGTGCTCTTGGGACACCCTTCCTAAAGTACTGGGGGACCGGTAAACTCATCTTT.

This clone was detected only a few times. This may stem from a read error, because a much larger clone lies one nucleotide away. The V gene is TRDV1, the J gene TRDJ1, with 13 positions matching TRDD3. CDR3 size: 25 residues. The germline CDR1 and CDR2 sequences are TSWWSYY and QGS. With V trimmed by 1 base and J by 3 bases, 29 bases remained unmatched. CDR3 region: CALGEPWPSYVTTYWGIRGSDKLIF. The DNA of the CDR3 is TGTGCTCTTGGGGAACCTTGGCCTTCCTACGTGACCACTTACTGGGGGATACGCGGGTCCGATAAACTCATCTTT.

With regard to this clone: It is likely a read error: a sequence one base away is far more abundant. This chain joins TRDV2 and TRDJ3; TRDD3 aligns across 11 bases. Because TCRdb records no J gene, it was assigned here through a match of the DNA to germline. Germline V gives CDR1 GEAIGNYY, CDR2 EKD. This CDR3 region has 18 residues. This CDR3 reads CARDTVLGDTWDTRQMFF. CDR3 nucleotides: TGTGCCCGTGACACCGTACTGGGGGATACCTGGGACACCCGACAGATGTTTTTC.

Of note for this clone: Just one base apart from a much larger clone, this may be a read error. This chain uses TRDV2 with TRDJ3; TRDD3 matches at 9 bases. Matching the DNA to germline supplied the J gene, which TCRdb does not give. This CDR3 spans 22 amino acids. Germline CDR1 and CDR2: GEAIGNYY and EKD. CDR3 sequence: CARDTPLQYWGTASWDTRQMFF. In DNA, the CDR3 is TGTGCCCGTGACACCCCTCTTCAGTACTGGGGGACCGCCTCCTGGGACACCCGACAGATGTTTTTC.

The V and J genes are TRDV1 and TRDJ1; 11 nucleotides match TRDD3. Germline loops: CDR1 TSWWSYY, CDR2 QGS. With 2 bases clipped from V and 3 bases from J, the junction kept 17 bases outside the gene matches. This CDR3 is 20 amino acids long. CDR3 protein: CALGEAPSYWGISGADKLIF. DNA for the CDR3: TGTGCTCTTGGGGAAGCCCCCTCTTACTGGGGGATATCTGGGGCCGATAAACTCATCTTT.

This clone was counted between two and nine times. This may stem from a read error, because a much larger clone lies one nucleotide away. This chain connects TRDV1 to TRDJ1; 10 nucleotides match TRDD3. CDR3 size: 22 residues. Per germline, CDR1 TSWWSYY and CDR2 QGS. The CDR3 spells CAIGDSEFHWGMHTPYGDKLIF. CDR3 DNA sequence: TGTGCTATTGGGGACTCCGAATTTCACTGGGGGATGCATACGCCTTACGGCGATAAACTCATCTTT.

Notes on this clone: A far larger clone is one nucleotide away, so this likely arose from a read error. This chain links TRDV2 with TRDJ3; 8 nucleotides agree with TRDD3. No J segment appears in TCRdb, so it was assigned here by matching the sequence to germline. Germline CDR1 is GEAIGNYY and CDR2 is EKD. This CDR3 region has 18 residues. The CDR3 loop is CACVVMGDSSWDTLQMFF. Here the CDR3 DNA reads TGTGCCTGTGTGGTAATGGGGGATTCATCCTGGGACACCCTACAGATGTTTTTC.

This clone has more than one count but fewer than ten. The chain links TRDV1 to TRDJ1; D is perhaps TRDD2 or TRDD3 (8 bases each). CDR1 is TSWWSYY and CDR2 is QGS in the germline V gene. V was shortened by 3 bases and J by 0 bases, with 29 bases between the two germline ends. The CDR3 spans 21 residues. CDR3 in amino acids: CALGDEWTSYVRLGDTDKLIF. The CDR3 bases are TGTGCTCTTGGGGATGAGTGGACTTCCTACGTTCGACTGGGGGACACCGATAAACTCATCTTT.

Judged by abundance, this clone is large. The identical CDR3 is also encoded by other nucleotide sequences in the sample. V and J are TRAV29/DV5 and TRDJ1; 12 nucleotides agree with TRDD3. Germline V gene data show CDR1 as NSMFDY and CDR2 as ISSIKDK. There are 22 residues in the CDR3. V was pared by 7 bases and J by 2 bases, with 30 bases of the junction left unmatched. The CDR3 DNA is TGTGCACTCACGCGACCCTTCCTACGTACTGGGGGATACAGGCGTAAGACCGATAAACTCATCTTT. This codes for CALTRPFLRTGGYRRKTDKLIF.

This clone showed up just a few times. A read error may be the cause here, since a much bigger clone is one base away. The chain couples TRDV1 to TRDJ1; 10 nucleotides agree with TRDD3. V shed 5 bases, J shed 0 bases, and the junction held 36 bases outside the gene matches. The CDR3 sequence is 26 residues long. Germline V gene sequence: CDR1 TSWWSYY, CDR2 QGS. The CDR3 sequence: CALGSHHCGITFYWGIRTGYTDKLIF. DNA of the CDR3: TGTGCTCTTGGGTCCCATCACTGCGGTATAACCTTTTACTGGGGGATCCGTACCGGGTACACCGATAAACTCATCTTT.

This sequence joins TRDV2 and TRDJ1, with 10 bases that match TRDD3. The J gene is not listed in TCRdb, so it was assigned here from a DNA match to germline. The CDR3 extends over 26 amino acids. The V gene end was trimmed by 3 bases and the J gene end by 2 bases; junction bases not matched to a gene: 38. The germline V gene has CDR1 GEAIGNYY and CDR2 EKD. The CDR3 DNA reads as TGTGCCTGTGACCCTGTAGCTCCTACGCCTCAGGTTCCTGGTGGGGGATACTCCAAAGAGACCGATAAACTCATCTTT. Its translation: CACDPVAPTPQVPGGGYSKETDKLIF.

This clone counts as medium-sized. The chain links TRDV1 to TRDJ1, with 8 positions matching TRDD3. Germline CDR1 and CDR2: TSWWSYY and QGS. Losses at the gene ends were 2 bases for V and 2 bases for J; bases not matched to a gene: 13. The CDR3 has 18 residues. The CDR3, as DNA: TGTGCTCTTGGGGAAACCTTCGGCTTACTGGGGGGTACCGATAAACTCATCTTT. Residues: CALGETFGLLGGTDKLIF.